This is a list of T cell receptor beta chains from one sample in a study of monozygotic twins with inflammatory bowel disease. TCRdb reprocessed the 5' RACE reads, keeping one entry per CDR3 protein, no DNA. The listing records roughly 100,000 distinct CDR3 sequences. The sequencing sample was made of blood. Source of these receptors: a human donor with ulcerative colitis or Crohn's disease, or a healthy co-twin of an affected twin (not recorded which). The CDR3 runs from the conserved cysteine through the conserved F or W.

TRBV7-2,TRBJ2-6,CASSFLWGRSGANVLTF
TRBV28,TRBJ2-1,CASRWGRALNNEQFF
TRBV20-1,TRBJ2-1,CSARDPQALSREQFF
TRBV10-3,TRBJ1-1,CAIREAHSTEAFF
TRBV5-6,TRBJ2-1,CASSLEYNEQFF
TRBV3-1,TRBJ2-1,CARRPGTGHYF
TRBV9,TRBJ1-2,CASSSDGVYGYTF
TRBV5-8,TRBJ2-3,CASSPLAGERDTQYF
TRBV20-1,TRBJ2-5,CSAVPGGSQETQYF
TRBV18,TRBJ2-7,CASSPIRRGANPTYEQYF
TRBV7-2,TRBJ1-5,CASSWGIGQPQHF
TRBV29-1,TRBJ1-4,CSGRRTTNEKLFF
TRBV20-1,TRBJ2-3,CSASPYSGTRDTQYF
TRBV7-9,TRBJ2-7,CASSLLSVGSYEQYF
TRBV7-8,TRBJ2-7,CASSFGGAAYEQYF
TRBV6-1,TRBJ1-6,CASSVSSYNSPLHF
TRBV20-1,TRBJ2-3,CSAKPGQGTDTQYF
TRBV18,TRBJ1-6,CASSPTGENRISPLHF
TRBV18,TRBJ2-1,CASSARGTAYNEQFF
TRBV20-1,TRBJ1-3,CSANYGDLSGNTIYF
TRBV19,TRBJ2-7,CASSIGSASYEQYF
TRBV10-3,TRBJ1-1,CAISNVGGSNTEAFF
TRBV7-9,TRBJ2-5,CASSLDPWTQYF
TRBV3-1,TRBJ1-1,CASSQKHQGATEAFF
TRBV29-1,TRBJ2-1,CSEGGRYNEQFF
TRBV20-1,TRBJ1-1,CSARTGAMNTEAFF
TRBV7-2,TRBJ2-7,CASSSQGGAYEQYF
TRBV3-1,TRBJ1-1,CASSQAILRDTENTEAFF
TRBV27,TRBJ2-2,CASSFIGPRTGELFF
TRBV18,TRBJ2-7,CASSQGTGPYEQYF
TRBV6-5,TRBJ2-1,CASSTSGQGYNEQFF
TRBV25-1,TRBJ2-4,CASSDHTALAKNIQYF
TRBV20-1,TRBJ2-7,CSASRVSYEQHF
TRBV6-5,TRBJ2-1,CASSPRSSGRAGEQFF
TRBV7-9,TRBJ2-3,CASSLASFGGVTDTQYF
TRBV12-3/TRBV12-4,TRBJ2-3,CASSSGTGTGGPDTQYF
TRBV24-1,TRBJ2-3,CATSDLEAGDISGTDTQYF
TRBV29-1,TRBJ1-1,CSVEAGRRVSEAFF
TRBV5-6,TRBJ2-7,CASSLGDGSYEQYF
TRBV18,TRBJ2-5,CASSPDFGETQYF
TRBV28,TRBJ1-1,CASSLTQGRSTEAFF
TRBV5-1,TRBJ2-5,CASSLATSARQETQYF
TRBV20-1,TRBJ2-2,CSAPAPALAGNTGELFF
TRBV7-6,TRBJ1-1,CASSLRVGGVRGTEAFF
TRBV7-2,TRBJ2-3,CASRRTGTDTQYF
TRBV7-2,TRBJ1-3,CASSLNRDIYF
TRBV7-2,TRBJ1-2,CASSPPASGYTF
TRBV3-1,TRBJ2-2,CASSRRSSGNTGELFF
TRBV7-2,TRBJ2-3,CASSSRGQVSTDTQYF
TRBV24-1,TRBJ2-1,CATSDFKPSGGDNEQFF
TRBV7-3,TRBJ1-3,CASSLNFGNTIYF
TRBV11-3,TRBJ2-7,CASSFAGDEQYF
TRBV27,TRBJ2-7,CASRTTPPYEQYF
TRBV5-1,TRBJ2-3,CASSLSREDTQYF